Here is one TCR beta chain with its context. V was trimmed by 1 base and J by 7 bases, leaving 14 bases between them. CDR1 LGHDT and CDR2 YNNKEL come from the germline V gene (reference sequence). CDR3 length equals 16 residues. These data come from a study of blood T cell repertoires in COVID-19. Background on the study: PBMCs, B-cell-depleted T cells, or T cells were the source of the cDNA or gDNA that made up the material.

In the source study's methods: Amplification from reference gene primers served as the basis for estimated nucleated cell counts. The table came from immunoSEQ multiplex PCR; TCRdb's copy has only in-frame clones and leaves some out. The DNA was the basis for D and trimming; V, J and clone size are from that table. The profile shows around 480,000 clones, more than 70% of them singletons. Enrolled during active infection, Seattle patients were then followed longitudinally. The sequence came from a woman in her 50s with COVID-19, enrolled during active disease. The chain carries TRBV3-1 (or the pseudogene TRBV3-2) and TRBJ1-6; D gene ambiguous. Sequencing input: peripheral blood. The CDR3 sequence: CASSQGSFNLNSPLHF. Written as DNA, the CDR3 is TGTGCCAGCAGCCAAGGAAGCTTCAACCTAAATTCACCCCTCCACTTT.